This T cell receptor beta chain was documented in a study of cytomegalovirus exposure and HLA in healthy donors. For the study at large: A later analysis reported the approximately 120 validation repertoires used the same platform as the roughly 700 first-cohort repertoires. Study conclusions and caveats: Among the CMV-associated chains, three were confirmed in vitro as specific for CMV antigens. Some TCR beta chains (roughly 160 of them) were listed as cytomegalovirus-associated. A classifier reportedly called cytomegalovirus status with high sensitivity and specificity.

V trimming: 5 bases; J trimming: 3 bases; junction bases outside the gene matches: 10. There are 15 residues in the CDR3. The V gene's germline CDR1 is LNHDA and CDR2 SQIVND (reference sequence). Notes on this clone: Antigen: not known.

Profiled with immunoSEQ multiplex PCR; TCRdb holds only in-frame clones, not every one. There are approximately 140,000 clones in the sample; 85% to 90% occur only once, and 2.9% lies in the top ten. Source material: PBMCs. This chain links TRBV19 with TRBJ2-7; TRBD1 matches 7 bases. This TCR came from a man between 18 and 35 years old in good health and CMV-seronegative. The CDR3 region has the DNA TGTGCCAGTAGTGCTACAGGGGCGGGTGGCTACGAGCAGTACTTC. It yields the protein CASSATGAGGYEQYF.